The rows below give T cell receptor beta chains drawn from one sample of a study of T cells after yellow fever vaccination. One entry per CDR3 protein results from TCRdb running MiXCR on the 5' RACE reads. Among 68,000 or so distinct CDR3 sequences listed, 6.5% to 9% were seen once. The sequencing here drew on CD8+ T cells sorted from PBMCs, taken 15 days after the yellow fever booster vaccination. The receptor set was obtained from a man aged 25-45 years who received the YFV17D yellow fever vaccine. CDR3s include the opening cysteine and the closing phenylalanine or tryptophan. A D gene is named only where the DNA matches it firmly. The size field is filled for only some rows; it gives once, few, many or a size class.

V	J	D	size	CDR3	DNA
TRBV18	TRBJ2-1	.	.	CASSLGGGIGEQFF	TGTGCCAGCTCACTGGGAGGGGGCATAGGTGAGCAGTTCTTC
TRBV12-3/TRBV12-4	TRBJ2-3	TRBD1	many	CASPKTGVLDTQYF	TGTGCCAGCCCTAAGACAGGGGTGTTGGATACGCAGTATTTT
TRBV6-5	TRBJ2-1	.	few	CASSYGGPSNEQFF	TGTGCCAGCAGTTACGGCGGACCTAGTAATGAGCAGTTCTTC
TRBV19	TRBJ2-1	TRBD1	many	CASSTLGTGLYEQFF	TGTGCCAGTAGTACCCTAGGGACAGGGTTATATGAGCAGTTCTTC
TRBV6-5	TRBJ2-2	TRBD2	few	CASDPGLAGERATGELFF	TGTGCCAGCGACCCGGGACTAGCGGGAGAGCGGGCCACCGGGGAGCTGTTTTTT
TRBV5-6	TRBJ2-5	.	few	CASITWDGWETQYF	TGTGCCAGCATCACCTGGGACGGTTGGGAGACCCAGTACTTC
TRBV9	TRBJ1-2	.	many	CASSVPRGGGINGYTF	TGTGCCAGCAGCGTACCCCGAGGGGGGGGAATTAATGGCTACACCTTC
TRBV7-6	TRBJ2-1	.	many	CASSLALRESFNEQFF	TGTGCCAGCAGCTTGGCTCTCCGGGAGAGCTTCAATGAGCAGTTCTTC
TRBV3-1	TRBJ2-1	TRBD2	.	CACCQKLAGGINNEQFF	TGTGCCTGCTGCCAGAAACTAGCGGGAGGGATTAACAATGAGCAGTTCTTC
TRBV21-1	TRBJ2-7	.	many	CARQSSGGLCEQYF	TGTGCCAGACAAAGTTCAGGGGGATTGTGCGAGCAGTACTTC
TRBV30	TRBJ2-1	.	many	CAWSVENEQFF	TGTGCCTGGAGCGTGGAAAATGAGCAGTTCTTC
TRBV6-1	TRBJ2-1	TRBD2	few	CASRRTSGYYNEQFF	TGTGCCAGCAGACGGACTAGCGGGTATTACAATGAGCAGTTCTTC
TRBV29-1	TRBJ2-3	TRBD2	many	CSVEESSLAADF	TGCAGCGTTGAAGAGTCGAGTCTAGCGGCGGATTTT
TRBV5-5	TRBJ1-1	.	many	CASSPTGGMNTEAFF	TGTGCCAGCAGTCCGACGGGGGGAATGAACACTGAAGCTTTCTTT
TRBV4-2	TRBJ2-7	TRBD2	.	CASSHTGTSACPYEQYF	TGTGCCAGCAGCCATACCGGGACTAGCGCTTGCCCCTACGAGCAGTACTTC
TRBV7-9	TRBJ2-1	.	many	CASSSTGPSMHEQFF	TGTGCCAGCAGCTCAACGGGACCCAGTATGCATGAGCAGTTCTTC
TRBV6-2/TRBV6-3	TRBJ2-3	TRBD2	many	CASSYLGLAGEGDTQYF	TGTGCCAGCAGTTACCTGGGACTAGCGGGAGAAGGTGATACGCAGTATTTT
TRBV5-7	TRBJ2-1	TRBD1	many	CASSLTSGTESYNEQFF	TGTGCCAGCAGCTTAACTTCCGGGACAGAGAGTTACAATGAGCAGTTCTTC
TRBV5-5	TRBJ2-1	.	many	CASSPTRYNEQFF	TGTGCCAGCAGCCCCACTAGGTACAATGAGCAGTTCTTC
TRBV7-8	TRBJ2-1	TRBD2	many	CASSPAGLAGYNEQFF	TGTGCCAGCAGCCCGGCAGGACTAGCGGGATACAATGAGCAGTTCTTC
TRBV6-2/TRBV6-3	TRBJ2-5	.	many	CANAPFWTDYQETQYF	TGTGCCAACGCGCCATTCTGGACAGATTACCAAGAGACCCAGTACTTC
TRBV6-2/TRBV6-3	TRBJ2-1	TRBD2	many	CASSYAGGPTNEQFF	TGTGCCAGCAGTTATGCGGGAGGCCCCACCAATGAGCAGTTCTTC
TRBV28	TRBJ2-7	.	many	CASSRSTGTYEQYF	TGTGCCAGCAGTCGATCGACGGGGACCTACGAGCAGTACTTC
TRBV14	TRBJ2-7	TRBD2	many	CASSPKGLAGAYEQYF	TGTGCCAGCAGCCCGAAGGGACTAGCGGGAGCCTACGAGCAGTACTTC
TRBV5-1	TRBJ2-7	TRBD1	few	CASSERQGQISGEQYF	TGCGCCAGCAGCGAACGACAGGGACAAATTTCTGGTGAGCAGTACTTC
TRBV7-2	TRBJ2-7	TRBD2	many	CASSLEAGGSTYEQYF	TGTGCCAGCAGCTTAGAAGCGGGAGGGTCGACCTACGAGCAGTACTTC
TRBV29-1	TRBJ1-2	.	many	CSVETGANYGYTF	TGCAGCGTAGAGACAGGAGCTAACTATGGCTACACCTTC
TRBV20-1	TRBJ2-7	TRBD1	many	CSARMRGGIYEQYF	TGCAGTGCTCGCATGAGAGGGGGCATATACGAGCAGTACTTC
TRBV27	TRBJ2-2	.	many	CASSLGNSGELFF	TGTGCCAGCAGTTTAGGCAATTCCGGGGAGCTGTTTTTT
TRBV5-1	TRBJ2-3	.	many	CASRVTSTDTQYF	TGCGCCAGCAGAGTTACTAGCACAGATACGCAGTATTTT
TRBV7-2	TRBJ2-3	TRBD2	many	CASSLVSREAKDTQYF	TGTGCCAGCAGCTTAGTTTCGCGGGAGGCCAAGGATACGCAGTATTTT
TRBV29-1	TRBJ2-2	.	many	CSVDPGTGELFF	TGCAGCGTTGACCCGGGGACCGGGGAGCTGTTTTTT
TRBV29-1	TRBJ2-1	.	few	CSVPHQVTSYNEQFF	TGCAGCGTGCCCCATCAGGTTACCTCCTACAATGAGCAGTTCTTC
TRBV2	TRBJ2-1	.	.	CASSEERGRGSGYNEQFF	TGTGCCAGCAGTGAAGAGAGGGGGCGGGGGAGTGGGTACAATGAGCAGTTCTTC
TRBV3-1	TRBJ2-6	.	.	CACCHGVGGANVLTF	TGTGCCTGCTGCCATGGCGTTGGTGGGGCCAACGTCCTGACTTTC
TRBV9	TRBJ2-7	TRBD1	many	CASSITGDPYEQYF	TGTGCCAGCAGCATAACAGGGGACCCCTACGAGCAGTACTTC
TRBV10-2	TRBJ2-1	TRBD2	many	CASMGTSGDNEQFF	TGCGCCAGCATGGGGACTAGCGGAGACAATGAGCAGTTCTTC
TRBV5-1	TRBJ2-3	.	many	CASSAGTASTDTQYF	TGCGCCAGCAGCGCCGGGACCGCGAGCACAGATACGCAGTATTTT
TRBV10-3	TRBJ2-2	.	many	CAISREKHTGELFF	TGTGCCATCAGCCGGGAGAAGCACACCGGGGAGCTGTTTTTT
TRBV5-1	TRBJ2-7	.	many	CASSLGGPTYEQYF	TGCGCCAGCAGCTTGGGCGGACCTACCTACGAGCAGTACTTC
TRBV20-1	TRBJ1-4	.	many	CSAPLNTNEKLFF	TGCAGTGCTCCCCTTAATACTAATGAAAAACTGTTTTTT
TRBV7-9	TRBJ2-1	TRBD2	many	CASSRLADFPNEQFF	TGTGCCAGCAGCCGACTAGCGGACTTCCCCAATGAGCAGTTCTTC
TRBV3-1	TRBJ1-3	.	many	CASSWEGISGNTIYF	TGTGCCAGCAGCTGGGAAGGTATCTCTGGAAACACCATATATTTT
TRBV28	TRBJ2-3	TRBD2	many	CASSPLRLAGGSTDTQYF	TGTGCCAGCAGCCCTCTGCGACTAGCGGGAGGGAGCACAGATACGCAGTATTTT
TRBV29-1	TRBJ2-3	.	many	CSVLTLHTDTQYF	TGCAGCGTCTTGACACTCCACACAGATACGCAGTATTTT
TRBV29-1	TRBJ2-1	.	medium-sized	CSVDGSGGGNEQFF	TGCAGCGTTGATGGTAGCGGAGGGGGGAATGAGCAGTTCTTC
TRBV4-2	TRBJ2-1	TRBD2	many	CASSQVAGDREFF	TGTGCCAGCAGCCAAGTGGCGGGAGATCGGGAGTTCTTC
TRBV27	TRBJ2-5	.	many	CASSLIPGVETQYF	TGTGCCAGCAGTCTAATCCCAGGGGTTGAGACCCAGTACTTC
TRBV7-8	TRBJ1-4	.	many	CASSHFLTPGGEKLFF	TGTGCCAGCAGCCATTTCCTGACTCCTGGGGGTGAAAAACTGTTTTTT
TRBV7-9	TRBJ2-2	TRBD2	few	CASSPIAGGTNTGELFF	TGTGCCAGCAGCCCAATAGCGGGAGGAACGAACACCGGGGAGCTGTTTTTT
TRBV29-1	TRBJ2-5	.	many	CSVEFQLETQYF	TGCAGCGTTGAGTTCCAGTTGGAGACCCAGTACTTC
TRBV12-3/TRBV12-4	TRBJ2-5	.	many	CASSSQETQYF	TGTGCCAGCAGTTCCCAAGAGACCCAGTACTTC
TRBV5-6	TRBJ1-5	.	.	CASSLAVAGNQPQHF	TGTGCCAGCAGCTTGGCGGTGGCCGGCAATCAGCCCCAGCATTTT
TRBV6-5	TRBJ2-7	TRBD1	many	CASSYPKQGASEQYF	TGTGCCAGCAGTTACCCCAAACAGGGGGCCTCCGAGCAGTACTTC
TRBV29-1	TRBJ2-7	.	many	CSVGGTSSYEQYF	TGCAGCGTTGGTGGGACCAGTTCCTACGAGCAGTACTTC